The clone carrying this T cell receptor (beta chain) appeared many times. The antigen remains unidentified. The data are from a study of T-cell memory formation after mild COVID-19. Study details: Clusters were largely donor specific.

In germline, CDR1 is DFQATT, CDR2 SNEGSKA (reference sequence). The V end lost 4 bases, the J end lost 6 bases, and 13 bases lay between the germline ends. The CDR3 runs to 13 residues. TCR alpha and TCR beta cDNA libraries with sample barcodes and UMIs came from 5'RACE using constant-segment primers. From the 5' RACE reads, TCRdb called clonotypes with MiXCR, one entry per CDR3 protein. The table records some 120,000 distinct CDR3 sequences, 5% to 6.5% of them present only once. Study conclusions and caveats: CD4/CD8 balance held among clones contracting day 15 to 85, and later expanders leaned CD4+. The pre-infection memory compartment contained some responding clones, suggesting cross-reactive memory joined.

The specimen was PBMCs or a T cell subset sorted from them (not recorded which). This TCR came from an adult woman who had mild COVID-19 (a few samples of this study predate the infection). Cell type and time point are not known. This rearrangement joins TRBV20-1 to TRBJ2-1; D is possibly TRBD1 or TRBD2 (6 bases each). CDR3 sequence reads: CSAKGGRSNEQFF. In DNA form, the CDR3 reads TGCAGTGCTAAGGGGGGCCGGAGCAATGAGCAGTTCTTC.